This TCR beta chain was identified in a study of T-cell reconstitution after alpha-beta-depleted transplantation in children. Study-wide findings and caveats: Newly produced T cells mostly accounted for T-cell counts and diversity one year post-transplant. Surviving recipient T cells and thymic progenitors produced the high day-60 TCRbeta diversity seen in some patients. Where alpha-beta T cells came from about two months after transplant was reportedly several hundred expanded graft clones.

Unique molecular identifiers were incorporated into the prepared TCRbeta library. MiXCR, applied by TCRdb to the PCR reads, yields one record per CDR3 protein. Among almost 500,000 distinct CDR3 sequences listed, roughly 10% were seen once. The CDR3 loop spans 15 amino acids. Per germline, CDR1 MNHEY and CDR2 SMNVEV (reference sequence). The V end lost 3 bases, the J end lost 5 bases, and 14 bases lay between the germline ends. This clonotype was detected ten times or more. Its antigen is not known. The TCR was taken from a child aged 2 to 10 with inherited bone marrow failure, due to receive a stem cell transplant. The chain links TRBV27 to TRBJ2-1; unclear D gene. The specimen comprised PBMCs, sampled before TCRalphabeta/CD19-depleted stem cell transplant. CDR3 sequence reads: CASSLRLPLDNEQFF. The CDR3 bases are TGTGCCAGCAGTTTGAGACTTCCCTTGGACAATGAGCAGTTCTTC.